Below, 23 T cell receptor beta chains from the same sample are listed, as sequenced in a study of blood T cell repertoires in COVID-19. Sequencing was performed with immunoSEQ multiplex PCR; in TCRdb, only in-frame clones are kept and a portion is missing. The sample shows a few hundred thousand clones, 85% of them seen only once. The sample comprised PBMCs or T cells enriched from blood (not recorded which). The origin of the receptors is a man aged 35-49 years who had recovered from COVID-19.

This chain links TRBV18 with TRBJ1-1, with 8 positions matching TRBD1. The J segment lost 0 bases and the V segment lost 2 bases, leaving 11 bases of the junction unmatched. CDR1 KGHSH and CDR2 LQKENI come from the germline V gene. The CDR3 has 18 amino acids. CDR3 nucleotide sequence: TGTGCCAGCTCACCAAAACGGACAGGGCGAGGGATGAACACTGAAGCTTTCTTT. This codes for CASSPKRTGRGMNTEAFF.

About this clone: Other DNA sequences of this sample code for an identical CDR3. The CDR3 sequence: CASSQAEQLNTEAFF. The DNA for the CDR3 is TGCGCCAGCAGCCAAGCAGAACAGCTGAACACTGAAGCTTTCTTT. The V and J genes are TRBV4-1 and TRBJ1-1; no clear D. CDR1 and CDR2 from the germline V gene are MGHRA and YSYEKL. The CDR3 totals 15 residues. Trimming pared 1 base from V and 0 bases from J, leaving 9 bases between.

This chain uses TRBV5-1 with TRBJ1-1; a weak D match, TRBD1 (6 bases). The CDR3 is 16 residues long. Trimming took 0 bases from V and 1 from J, leaving 13 bases between them. Germline V CDR1 and CDR2: SGHRS, YFSETQ. The CDR3 loop reads CASSLVDSDTNTEAFF. CDR3 nucleotides: TGCGCCAGCAGCTTGGTGGACAGTGACACGAACACTGAAGCTTTCTTT.

V and J are TRBV4-3 and TRBJ1-3; D is unresolved. The V and J ends lost 0 bases and 0 bases respectively, with 9 bases between them. Germline V lookup: CDR1 LGHNA, CDR2 YSLEER. CDR3 length equals 16 residues. The CDR3 spells CASSQEPRYSGNTIYF. Written as DNA, the CDR3 is TGCGCCAGCAGCCAAGAACCCCGGTACTCTGGAAACACCATATATTTT.

The genes are TRBV12-5 and TRBJ1-2; D ambiguous. Trimming took 3 bases from V and 7 from J, leaving 18 bases between them. The CDR3 runs 15 residues. CDR1 and CDR2 (germline): LGHNT, FRNRAP. CDR3 protein: CASGFNPPTFGGYTF. CDR3 sequence (DNA): TGTGCTAGTGGTTTCAACCCCCCTACCTTTGGTGGCTACACCTTC. Combining the CDR3 with reference TRBV12-5 and TRBJ1-2 gives the whole variable domain DARVTQTPRHKVTEMGQEVTMRCQPILGHNTVFWYRQTMMQGLELLAYFRNRAPLDDSGMPKDRFSAEMPDATLATLKIQPSEPRDSAVYFCASGFNPPTFGGYTFGSGTRLTVV.

V and J are TRBV24-1 and TRBJ2-7, with TRBD1 matching 12 bases. The germline V gene encodes CDR1 KGHDR and CDR2 SFDVKD. V dropped 3 bases and J dropped 1; count of bases not matched to a gene: 6. The CDR3 extends over 17 amino acids. CDR3 loop: CATSDTPGQGASYEQYF. DNA of the CDR3: TGTGCCACCAGTGATACTCCGGGACAGGGGGCATCCTACGAGCAGTACTTC.

The chain uses TRBV5-8 and TRBJ2-7; TRBD2 might be the D (5 bases). The germline gives CDR1 SGHTS, CDR2 YDEGEE. Trimming shortened V by 4 bases and J by 3 bases, and 14 bases separated the two germline ends. CDR3 size: 14 residues. This CDR3 is CASSPERQLYEQYF. CDR3 bases: TGTGCCAGCAGCCCTGAGCGGCAGCTCTACGAGCAGTACTTC.

The rearrangement uses TRBV5-4 and TRBJ2-6, with D uncertain. This CDR3 region has 15 residues. Germline assignment: CDR1 SGHNT and CDR2 YYREEE (reference sequence). The germline V and J ends were trimmed by 1 base and 0 bases, with 5 bases remaining between them. The CDR3 nucleotides read TGTGCCAGCAGCTTGCAACTCTCTGGGGCCAACGTCCTGACTTTC. Translated: CASSLQLSGANVLTF. Looking up the rest from reference TRBV5-4 and TRBJ2-6 gives the full variable domain: ETGVTQSPTHLIKTRGQQVTLRCSSQSGHNTVSWYQQALGQGPQFIFQYYREEENGRGNFPPRFSGLQFPNYSSELNVNALELDDSALYLCASSLQLSGANVLTFGAGSRLTVL.

The CDR3 coding sequence is TGTGCCAGCAGCTTGGCCCTAGCGGGAGGGCCATTAGATACGCAGTATTTT. As protein: CASSLALAGGPLDTQYF. The chain joins TRBV5-5 to TRBJ2-3; TRBD2 agrees at 12 bases. V lost 0 bases, J lost 5 bases, and 7 bases stayed unmatched. From germline, CDR1 is SGHKS and CDR2 YYEKEE (reference sequence). The CDR3 totals 17 residues. Full variable domain (rest looked up from reference TRBV5-5 and TRBJ2-3): DAGVTQSPTHLIKTRGQQVTLRCSPISGHKSVSWYQQVLGQGPQFIFQYYEKEERGRGNFPDRFSARQFPNYSSELNVNALLLGDSALYLCASSLALAGGPLDTQYFGPGTRLTVL.

The V call is TRBV21-1, the J call TRBJ2-7; the D call of TRBD2 is as the table states it, not checked on the DNA. TRBV21-1 is a documented pseudogene. The CDR3 length is 15 residues. Here the CDR3 reads CASSNKEEYLSEQYF. CDR3 DNA: TGTGCCAGCAGCAACAAAGAAGAGTATCTTTCCGAGCAGTACTTC.

The J gene is TRBJ2-5, the V gene TRBV5-1; D remains ambiguous. There are 13 residues in the CDR3. V was clipped by 0 bases and J by 2 bases, with 5 bases between them. CDR1 and CDR2 from the germline V gene are SGHRS and YFSETQ. CDR3: CASSLGQQETQYF. The CDR3 DNA sequence: TGCGCCAGCAGCTTGGGGCAGCAAGAGACCCAGTACTTC.

The rearrangement joins TRBV5-1 to TRBJ2-1; TRBD2 aligns across 12 bases. CDR3 size: 16 residues. The V segment lost 3 bases and the J segment 4 bases; nucleotides outside the gene matches: 5. Germline V gives CDR1 SGHRS, CDR2 YFSETQ. CDR3 coding DNA: TGCGCCAGCAGCTCGACTAGCGGGAGATCTTACAATGAGCAGTTCTTC. This translates into CASSSTSGRSYNEQFF.

The chain links TRBV19 to TRBJ2-3, with 12 bases fitting TRBD2. V lost 3 bases and J lost 5; bases outside the gene matches: 9. The CDR3 has 17 amino acids. Germline V CDR1 and CDR2: LNHDA, SQIVND (reference sequence). The CDR3 DNA reads as TGTGCCAGTAGTATGTTCCTACTAGCGGGAGGCGGAGATACGCAGTATTTT. Amino acids: CASSMFLLAGGGDTQYF.

The V call is TRBV7-2, the J call TRBJ2-7, with 11 positions matching TRBD2. From germline, CDR1 is SGHTA and CDR2 FQGNSA. V gave up 1 base and J gave up 6 bases; unmatched junction bases: 5. The CDR3 length is 15 residues. The CDR3 here is CASSLVAGGPGEQYF. CDR3 DNA sequence: TGTGCCAGCAGCTTAGTAGCGGGAGGGCCGGGCGAGCAGTACTTC.

Only one count was recorded for this clone. The rearrangement uses TRBV15 and TRBJ2-3; tentatively, D is TRBD1 (6 bases). V lost 3 bases, J lost 5 bases, and 9 bases lay in between. The CDR3 runs 13 residues. Germline V gene sequence: CDR1 LNHNV, CDR2 YYDKDF (reference sequence). In DNA, the CDR3 is TGTGCCACCAGCAGGCAGGGACAAGATACGCAGTATTTT. It yields the protein CATSRQGQDTQYF.

The rearrangement uses TRBV21-1 and TRBJ2-5; the table's TRBD1 call for D was not verified on the DNA. TRBV21-1 is designated a pseudogene. The CDR3 spans 14 residues. The chain's CDR3 is CASSKGGGQETQYF. The CDR3 DNA is TGTGCCAGCAGCAAAGGAGGGGGCCAAGAGACCCAGTACTTC.

The chain employs TRBV19 and TRBJ1-1, with D perhaps TRBD1 (6 bases). Trimming took off 4 bases at V and 2 bases at J, with 11 bases between the two ends. Germline values: CDR1 LNHDA, CDR2 SQIVND (reference sequence). The CDR3 covers 14 residues. CDR3 region: CASSRLGANTEAFF. CDR3 in DNA: TGTGCCAGTAGTAGGCTGGGGGCAAACACTGAAGCTTTCTTT.

With respect to this clone: Within the sample, other DNA sequences also encode this same CDR3. This sequence joins TRBV9 and TRBJ1-3; weak D call: TRBD1 (5 bases). Germline loops: CDR1 SGDLS, CDR2 YYNGEE. This CDR3 comprises 12 residues. The V gene lost 4 bases and the J gene lost 4 bases, with 6 bases spanning the gap. The CDR3 reads CASSRGGNTIYF. The CDR3, as DNA: TGTGCCAGCAGCCGGGGGGGAAACACCATATATTTT.

The chain employs TRBV7-9 and TRBJ1-1; D remains ambiguous. V was clipped by 2 bases and J by 0 bases, with 7 bases between them. The CDR3 is 14 amino acids. The V gene's germline CDR1 is SEHNR and CDR2 FQNEAQ (reference sequence). The DNA of the CDR3 is TGTGCCAGCAGCTTATCAGGCATGAACACTGAAGCTTTCTTT. Protein: CASSLSGMNTEAFF.

The chain carries TRBV12-3 or TRBV12-4 and TRBJ2-4; D gene ambiguous. The CDR3 totals 13 residues. V gave up 3 bases and J gave up 7 bases, with 10 bases separating them. CDR3 DNA: TGTGCCAGCAGTTTGGCTAGAAAGAACATTCAGTACTTC. It yields the protein CASSLARKNIQYF.

The chain employs TRBV15 and TRBJ2-7; the match to TRBD1 covers 9 bases. CDR1 and CDR2 (germline): LNHNV, YYDKDF (reference sequence). Trimming took 0 bases from V and 6 from J; bases not matched to a gene: 3. The CDR3 is made up of 14 amino acids. CDR3 DNA: TGTGCCACCAGCAGAGACACAGGGGGCGGCGAGCAGTACTTC. Translating it yields CATSRDTGGGEQYF.

V and J are TRBV7-9 and TRBJ1-2, with no clear D. The CDR3 length is 13 residues. Germline V gene lookup returns CDR1 SEHNR and CDR2 FQNEAQ (reference sequence). Deletions cut 6 bases from V and 8 bases from J, with 16 bases between. This CDR3 is CASSLREIMGYTF. Here the CDR3 DNA reads TGTGCCAGCAGTCTACGGGAAATAATGGGCTACACCTTC.

This clone was recorded only once. The chain employs TRBV13 and TRBJ2-3; D perhaps matches TRBD2 (6 bases). The CDR3 is 17 amino acids. Looked up from germline, CDR1 is PRHDT and CDR2 is FYEKMQ (reference sequence). Trimming shortened V by 3 bases and J by 4 bases, and 20 bases separated the two germline ends. CDR3 coding DNA: TGTGCCAGCAGCTTGACCCGGGAGACAGTGGGTCCAGATACGCAGTATTTT. Translation: CASSLTRETVGPDTQYF.